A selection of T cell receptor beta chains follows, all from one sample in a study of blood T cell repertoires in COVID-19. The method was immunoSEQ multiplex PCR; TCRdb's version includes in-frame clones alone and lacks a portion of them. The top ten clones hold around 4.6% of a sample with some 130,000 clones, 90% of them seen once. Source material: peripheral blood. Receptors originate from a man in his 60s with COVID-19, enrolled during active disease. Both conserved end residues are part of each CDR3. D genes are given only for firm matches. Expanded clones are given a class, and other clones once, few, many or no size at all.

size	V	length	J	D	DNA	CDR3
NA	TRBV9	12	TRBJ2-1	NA	TGTGCCAGCAGCGGTAGCTACAATGAGCAGTTCTTC	CASSGSYNEQFF
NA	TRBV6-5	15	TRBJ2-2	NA	TGTGCCAGCAGTTACGGCCAGGGGAACACCGGGGAGCTGTTTTTT	CASSYGQGNTGELFF
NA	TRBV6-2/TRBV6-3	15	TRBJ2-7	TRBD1	TGTGCCAGCAGTTACCCCGGGACAGGGGTGTACGAGCAGTACTTC	CASSYPGTGVYEQYF
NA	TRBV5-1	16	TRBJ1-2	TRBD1	TGCGCCAGCAGCTCGCAGCTTACAGGGGGCGACTATGGCTACACCTTC	CASSSQLTGGDYGYTF
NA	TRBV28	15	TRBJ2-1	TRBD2	TGTGCCAGCATTGTAGCGGGAGGGCCGTACAATGAGCAGTTCTTC	CASIVAGGPYNEQFF
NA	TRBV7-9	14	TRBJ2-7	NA	TGTGCCAGCAGCTTATCGGGAAACTCCTACGAGCAGTACTTC	CASSLSGNSYEQYF
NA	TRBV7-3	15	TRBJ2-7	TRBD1	TGTGCCAGCAGCCCCGGGACAGGGGGCTTATACGAGCAGTACTTC	CASSPGTGGLYEQYF
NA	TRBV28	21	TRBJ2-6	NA	TGTGCCAGCAGTTTATTTGGGGGGACGGGACCCCACTCTTCTGGGGCCAACGTCCTGACTTTC	CASSLFGGTGPHSSGANVLTF
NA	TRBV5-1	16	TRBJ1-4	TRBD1	TGCGCCAGCAGCTTACAAGGGACAGCAACTAATGAAAAACTGTTTTTT	CASSLQGTATNEKLFF
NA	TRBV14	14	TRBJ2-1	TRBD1	TGTGCCAGCAGCCAGGGACAGGTATACAATGAGCAGTTCTTC	CASSQGQVYNEQFF
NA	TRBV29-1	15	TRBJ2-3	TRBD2	TGCAGCGTTGAAGCGACTAGCGGGAGCTCAGATACGCAGTATTTT	CSVEATSGSSDTQYF
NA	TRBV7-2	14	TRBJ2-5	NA	TGTGCCAGCAGCAGCACGACGGGGGAAGAGACCCAGTACTTC	CASSSTTGEETQYF
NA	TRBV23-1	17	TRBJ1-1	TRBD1	TGCGCCAGCAGTCAACTGGACAGGGGGCATTGGGGCACTGAAGCTTTCTTT	CASSQLDRGHWGTEAFF
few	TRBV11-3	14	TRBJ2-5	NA	TGTGCCAGCAGCTTAGTGGGAGAGCAAGAGACCCAGTACTTC	CASSLVGEQETQYF
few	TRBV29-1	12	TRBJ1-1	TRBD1	TGCAGCGTGCAAACAGGGGCTTCTGAAGCTTTCTTT	CSVQTGASEAFF
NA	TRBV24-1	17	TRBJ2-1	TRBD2	TGTGCCACCAGTCCAAGGGGGTATAGCGGGACGGGGGATGAGCAGTTCTTC	CATSPRGYSGTGDEQFF
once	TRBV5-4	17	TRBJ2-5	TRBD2	TGTGCCAGCAGCTTGGGATTTGGAGGGCTAGCGGGAGAGACCCAGTACTTC	CASSLGFGGLAGETQYF
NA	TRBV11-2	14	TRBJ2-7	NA	TGTGCCAGCAGCTTCGGGTCGGAGGGATTCGAGCAGTACTTC	CASSFGSEGFEQYF
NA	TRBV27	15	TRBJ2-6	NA	TGTGCCAGTAGTTTGAGCGTCTCTGGGGCCAACGTCCTGACTTTC	CASSLSVSGANVLTF
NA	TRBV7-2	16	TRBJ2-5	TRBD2	TGTGCCAGCAGCTTAGGCAGTAGCGGGAGTTCGGAGACCCAGTACTTC	CASSLGSSGSSETQYF
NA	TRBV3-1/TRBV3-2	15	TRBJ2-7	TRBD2	TGTGCCAGCAGCCAACGACTAGCGGGAGTGGAGGAGCAGTACTTC	CASSQRLAGVEEQYF
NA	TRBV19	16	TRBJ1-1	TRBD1	TGTGCCAGTAGTATGCGCGGGCAGGGGGCTCTCACTGAAGCTTTCTTT	CASSMRGQGALTEAFF
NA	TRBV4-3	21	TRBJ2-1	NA	TGCGCCAGCAGCCAAGATTTGGGGGGGGACATCGGCTCCCCCACTTACAATGAGCAGTTCTTC	CASSQDLGGDIGSPTYNEQFF
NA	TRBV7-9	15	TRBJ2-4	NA	TGTGCCAGCAGCCCCCCCGACGGGGCCAAAAACATTCAGTACTTC	CASSPPDGAKNIQYF
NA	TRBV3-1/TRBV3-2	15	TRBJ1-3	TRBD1	TGTGCCAGCAGCTACAGGGGGGAGGGTGGAAACACCATATATTTT	CASSYRGEGGNTIYF
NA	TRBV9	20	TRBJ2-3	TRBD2	TGTGCCAGCAGCGTAGGGGGCCAGCGGGGGAACCCCGGAACACGAGATACGCAGTATTTT	CASSVGGQRGNPGTRDTQYF
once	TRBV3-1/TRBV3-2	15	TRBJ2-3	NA	TGTGCCAGCAGCCCGCCGACAGCCTACACAGATACGCAGTATTTT	CASSPPTAYTDTQYF
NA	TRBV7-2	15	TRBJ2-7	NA	TGTGCCAGCAGCTTAGGGCCAGGGTCAAACTACGAGCAGTACTTC	CASSLGPGSNYEQYF
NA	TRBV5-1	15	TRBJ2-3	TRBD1	TGCGCCAGCAGCTTGGCGGGACAGGGTACAGATACGCAGTATTTT	CASSLAGQGTDTQYF
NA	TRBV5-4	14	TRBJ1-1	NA	TGTGCCAGCAGCTTGGGGTGGGCAAACACTGAAGCTTTCTTT	CASSLGWANTEAFF
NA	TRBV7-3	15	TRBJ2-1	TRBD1	TGTGCCAGCAGCGTAGGACAGGGAACCTACAATGAGCAGTTCTTC	CASSVGQGTYNEQFF
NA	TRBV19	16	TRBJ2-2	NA	TGTGCCCGTCGTGTGGCGGGGGACCGGGGGCGGGGGGAGCTGTTTTTT	CARRVAGDRGRGELFF
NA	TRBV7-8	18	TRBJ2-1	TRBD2	TGTGCCAGCAGCTTAGCAGGACTAGCGGCCAGCTCCTACAATGAGCAGTTCTTC	CASSLAGLAASSYNEQFF
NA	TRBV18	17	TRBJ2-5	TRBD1	TGTGCCAGCTCACCACCCGGGTGGACAGGGGGCTTGGAGACCCAGTACTTC	CASSPPGWTGGLETQYF
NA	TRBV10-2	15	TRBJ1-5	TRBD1	TGCGCCAGCAGCCGAGGACAGGGCTACAATCAGCCCCAGCATTTT	CASSRGQGYNQPQHF
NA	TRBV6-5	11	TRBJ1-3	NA	TGTGCCAGCAGTTTAGGAAACACCATATATTTT	CASSLGNTIYF
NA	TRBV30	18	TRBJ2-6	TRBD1	TGTGCCTGGAGTCCAGCGGGACAGGGGGCGCAAGGGGCCAACGTCCTGACTTTC	CAWSPAGQGAQGANVLTF
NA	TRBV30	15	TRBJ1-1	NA	TGTGCCTGGTCAGTTGTCCGGGGACTTAACACTGAAGCTTTCTTT	CAWSVVRGLNTEAFF
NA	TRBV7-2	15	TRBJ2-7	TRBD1	TGTGCCAGCAGCTATCCGGGACAGGGTGCCTACGAGCAGTACTTC	CASSYPGQGAYEQYF
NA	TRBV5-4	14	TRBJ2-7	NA	TGTGCCAGCAGCCCTGGAGGGGATCGCTACGAGCAGTACTTC	CASSPGGDRYEQYF
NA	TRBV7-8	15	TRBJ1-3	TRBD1	TGTGCCAGCGGCGACGACAGGGGGGTGGGAAACACCATATATTTT	CASGDDRGVGNTIYF
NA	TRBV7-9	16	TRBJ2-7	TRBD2	TGTGCCAGCAGCCGCTCTGGCGGGAGTGTATCCGGGGAGCAGTACTTC	CASSRSGGSVSGEQYF
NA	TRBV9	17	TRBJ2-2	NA	TGTGCCAGCAGCGTAAGCAGGACGGAGGGGTCCACCGGGGAGCTGTTTTTT	CASSVSRTEGSTGELFF
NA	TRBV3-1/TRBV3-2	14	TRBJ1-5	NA	TGTGCCAGCAGACCTACAGGGTGGGATCAGCCCCAGCATTTT	CASRPTGWDQPQHF
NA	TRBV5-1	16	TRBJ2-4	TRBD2	TGCGCCAGCAGCTTGGGTATTAGCGGGAGTGGAAACATTCAGTACTTC	CASSLGISGSGNIQYF
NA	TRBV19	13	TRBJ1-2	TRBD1	TGTGCCAGTAGTTCGGGACAGGGGCTCGATTACACCTTC	CASSSGQGLDYTF
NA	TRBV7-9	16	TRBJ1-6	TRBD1	TGTGCCAGCAGCTTATTACCGGGACAGGGTGTTTCACCCCTCCACTTT	CASSLLPGQGVSPLHF
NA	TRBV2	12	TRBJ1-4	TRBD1	TGTGCCAGCAGGGACAGGGGGGAAAAACTGTTTTTT	CASRDRGEKLFF
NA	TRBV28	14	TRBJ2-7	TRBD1	TGTGCCAGCAGGAAGACAGGGGGCGGCTACGAGCAGTACTTC	CASRKTGGGYEQYF
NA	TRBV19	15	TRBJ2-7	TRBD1	TGTGCCAGTAGTAAGGGACAGGGGCACCCCTACGAGCAGTACTTC	CASSKGQGHPYEQYF
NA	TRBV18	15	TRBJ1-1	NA	TGTGCCAGCTCACCCGGGCGGGAGATGAACACTGAAGCTTTCTTT	CASSPGREMNTEAFF
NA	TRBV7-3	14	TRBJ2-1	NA	TGTGCCAGCAGCCCAGCCCAGGGGAAAAATGAGCAGTTCTTC	CASSPAQGKNEQFF
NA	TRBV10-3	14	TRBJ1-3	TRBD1	TGTGCCATCAGAGGGGACAGGGGGAAGAGCACCATATATTTT	CAIRGDRGKSTIYF
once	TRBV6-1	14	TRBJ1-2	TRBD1	TGTGCCAGCAGTGAAGGACAGGGAATCTATGGCTACACCTTC	CASSEGQGIYGYTF
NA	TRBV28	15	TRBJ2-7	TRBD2	TGTGCCAGCAGTTTAGAACTAGCGGGAGATGACGAGCAGTACTTC	CASSLELAGDDEQYF
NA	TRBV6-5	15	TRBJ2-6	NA	TGTGCCAGCAGCACCAGGCCCTCTGGGGCCAACGTCCTGACTTTC	CASSTRPSGANVLTF
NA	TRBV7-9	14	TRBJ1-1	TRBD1	TGTGCCAGCAGCCCGAGACAGGGGGGCACTGAAGCTTTCTTT	CASSPRQGGTEAFF
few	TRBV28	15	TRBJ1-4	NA	TGTGCCACCTCCAGAGGGGGTTTAGCTAATGAAAAACTGTTTTTT	CATSRGGLANEKLFF
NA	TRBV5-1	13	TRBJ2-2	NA	TGCGCCAGCAGCTTACAGAACACCGGGGAGCTGTTTTTT	CASSLQNTGELFF
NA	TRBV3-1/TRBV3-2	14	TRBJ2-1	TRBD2	TGTGCCAGCAGCCGGAAGCGGGAGTACAATGAGCAGTTCTTC	CASSRKREYNEQFF